The T cell receptor beta chain under discussion was sequenced for a study of cytomegalovirus exposure and HLA in healthy donors. Study-level background: The same platform used for the roughly 610 first-cohort repertoires was also used for the 120 validation repertoires, as a later analysis reported.

Separation from the roughly 700-subject first cohort characterized the approximately 120-subject validation cohort, to which the donors belonged. Broader study findings: CMV antigen specificity of three CMV-associated chains was confirmed in vitro.

Regarding this clone: Its specificity is not known.

The table came from immunoSEQ multiplex PCR; TCRdb's copy has only in-frame clones and leaves some out. The sample records around 190,000 clones, about 81% being singletons. V trimming: 6 bases; J trimming: 0 bases; junction bases outside the gene matches: 10. The CDR3 has 17 amino acids. The germline V gene has CDR1 SNHLY and CDR2 FYNNEI. The rearrangement links TRBV2 to TRBJ2-2; 7 bases map to TRBD1. Sequenced input: PBMCs. This TCR came from a woman aged 25 to 39 in good health and CMV-seronegative. The CDR3 reads CASSPRGTASNTGELFF. The CDR3, as DNA: TGTGCCAGCAGCCCACGAGGGACAGCCTCGAACACCGGGGAGCTGTTTTTT.